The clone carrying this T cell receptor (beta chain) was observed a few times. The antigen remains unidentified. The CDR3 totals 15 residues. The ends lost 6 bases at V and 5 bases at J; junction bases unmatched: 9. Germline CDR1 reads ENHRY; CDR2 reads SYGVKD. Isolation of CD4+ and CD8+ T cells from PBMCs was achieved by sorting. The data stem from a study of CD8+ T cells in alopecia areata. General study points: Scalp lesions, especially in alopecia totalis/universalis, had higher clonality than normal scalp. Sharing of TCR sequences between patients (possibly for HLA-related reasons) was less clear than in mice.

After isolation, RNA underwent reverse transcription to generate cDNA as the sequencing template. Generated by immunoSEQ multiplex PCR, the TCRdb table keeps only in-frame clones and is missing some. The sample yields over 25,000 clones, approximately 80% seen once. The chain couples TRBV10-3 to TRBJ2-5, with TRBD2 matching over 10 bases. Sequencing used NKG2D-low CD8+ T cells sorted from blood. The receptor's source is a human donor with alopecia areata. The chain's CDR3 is CAISASGGSAETQYF. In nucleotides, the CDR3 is TGTGCCATCAGCGCTAGCGGGGGTTCAGCCGAGACCCAGTACTTC.